The present entry profiles one TCR beta chain with its context. Its antigen remains unidentified. This sample is part of a study of cytomegalovirus exposure and HLA in healthy donors. Study at large: Earlier work reported 90 million to 120 million unique TCR beta sequences from 150 million to 200 million T cells. Genotyping of roughly 400 donors showed that about 84% belonged to the Caucasian-associated ancestry cluster. General study points: Researchers had no immune exposure information except CMV serostatus available. A list of roughly 160 TCR beta chains associated with cytomegalovirus was given.

PCR involved 60 Vbeta and 13 Jbeta primers. Libraries were prepared by immunoSEQ multiplex PCR; TCRdb keeps only in-frame clonotypes and omits some of them. Of under 90,000 clones listed, just under 90% are singletons. This clonotype was sampled from a man younger than 35 in good health and CMV-seronegative. Specimen: PBMCs.

As DNA, the CDR3 is TGTGCCAGCAGCTCAGGGGTGCGGGAGCAGTACTTC. Translated, it gives CASSSGVREQYF. V is TRBV2 and J is TRBJ2-7, with TRBD1 as a possible D gene (6 bases). Germline-derived CDR1 and CDR2 are SNHLY and FYNNEI. The germline V and J ends were trimmed by 6 bases and 7 bases, with 13 bases remaining between them. The length of the CDR3 is 12 residues.